This T cell receptor beta chain was recovered during a study of T cell changes during pregnancy in multiple sclerosis. The ends were cut back, 6 bases at V and 3 bases at J, with 6 bases in the middle. Germline CDR1 is MDHEN and CDR2 is SYDVKM. This CDR3 is built from 11 residues. Only in-frame clones appear in the TCRdb table, and some are missing; sequencing was by immunoSEQ multiplex PCR. The repertoire holds fewer than 85,000 clones, around 92% seen once, with about 2.8% in the top ten. The clonotype originates from a female donor in good health, enrolled as a control in a pregnancy study. Material: peripheral blood, obtained in the third trimester of pregnancy. This sequence joins TRBV28 and TRBJ2-7; D is possibly TRBD1 (5 bases). The CDR3 bases are TGTGCCAGCAGAGGGGACTACGAGCAGTACTTC. It specifies CASRGDYEQYF.